The rows below give T cell receptor beta chains drawn from one sample of a study of CD8 T cells in Susac syndrome. TCRdb independently ran MiXCR on the immunoSEQ multiplex PCR reads; one entry per CDR3 protein. The sample consists of fewer than 200,000 distinct CDR3 sequences, 90% to 95% of them appearing once. The sequencing input was CD4+ T cells from PBMCs. The receptor source for this set is a human donor with Susac syndrome. Each CDR3 is given with its conserved first and last residue. D genes are given only for firm matches. Not all rows give a size; the values are once, few, many and, for expanded clones, a class.

NA	TRBJ2-3	TRBV30	NA	CAWPSFHINTQYF	TGTGCCTGGCCTAGCTTCCACATAAATACGCAGTATTTT
NA	TRBJ2-7	TRBV7-2	NA	CASVGFYEQYF	TGTGCCAGCGTTGGTTTCTACGAGCAGTACTTC
NA	TRBJ2-1	TRBV20-1	NA	CSASDRVQPYNEQFF	TGCAGTGCTAGTGATCGCGTTCAACCCTACAATGAGCAGTTCTTC
TRBD1	TRBJ2-1	TRBV20-1	NA	CSARLTGGIISYNEQFF	TGCAGTGCTAGACTGACAGGGGGAATTATTTCCTACAATGAGCAGTTCTTC
TRBD2	TRBJ2-2	TRBV27	NA	CASSPETSGTATLSGELFF	TGTGCCAGCAGTCCAGAGACTAGCGGGACTGCAACCCTTTCGGGGGAGCTGTTTTTT
TRBD2	TRBJ2-1	TRBV19	NA	CASSVLIAGSSYNEQFF	TGTGCCAGTAGTGTCCTTATAGCGGGGAGCTCCTACAATGAGCAGTTCTTC
TRBD1	TRBJ1-1	TRBV10-3	NA	CAISQKRTGRNTEAFF	TGTGCCATCAGCCAAAAAAGGACAGGGAGAAACACTGAAGCTTTCTTT
NA	TRBJ2-7	TRBV5-1	NA	CASSLSDSEYYEQYF	TGCGCCAGCAGCTTGTCTGACAGCGAATACTACGAGCAGTACTTC
NA	TRBJ2-2	TRBV4-1	once	CASSIRQALSAYSNTGELFF	TGCGCCAGCAGCATTCGACAAGCGCTTTCAGCTTACTCTAACACCGGGGAGCTGTTTTTT
TRBD2	TRBJ2-1	TRBV20-1	NA	CSARRPSGRMDNEQFF	TGCAGTGCTAGGAGGCCTAGCGGGAGGATGGACAATGAGCAGTTCTTC
TRBD2	TRBJ2-7	TRBV7-2	NA	CASSALAEYEQYF	TGTGCCAGCAGCGCACTAGCGGAGTACGAGCAGTACTTC